The present entry profiles one T cell receptor beta chain with its context. Its target is unknown. With 4 bases removed from V and 1 base from J, the gap between germline ends came to 8 bases. The CDR3 has 13 residues. Germline V gene sequence: CDR1 LNHDA, CDR2 SQIVND (reference sequence). This sample is part of a study of cytomegalovirus exposure and HLA in healthy donors. Notes on the study in general: In a later analysis, productive TCRs from donors in an Asian-associated ancestry cluster reportedly carried fewer N-insertions than the cohort mean.

A multiplex PCR was run with 60 Vbeta primers and 13 Jbeta primers. Per the original methods: About 12 million shared chains were among the about 80 million unique TCR beta chains that a later analysis counted. Here immunoSEQ multiplex PCR was the method, and the copy in TCRdb shows in-frame clones only, minus some. V and J calls plus clone size are reproduced from that table; the DNA served to infer D and trimming. The table includes approximately 110,000 clones, 70% to 80% detected once. The receptor comes from a young man in good health and CMV-seronegative. The chain combines TRBV19 with TRBJ2-7, with a possible D match to TRBD1 (5 bases). Sequenced input: PBMCs. DNA of the CDR3: TGTGCCAGTAGTACCCGACAGTCCTACGAGCAGTACTTC. Its protein is CASSTRQSYEQYF. Variable domain in full (rest from reference TRBV19 and TRBJ2-7): DGGITQSPKYLFRKEGQNVTLSCEQNLNHDAMYWYRQDPGQGLRLIYYSQIVNDFQKGDIAEGYSVSREKKESFPLTVTSAQKNPTAFYLCASSTRQSYEQYFGPGTRLTVT.